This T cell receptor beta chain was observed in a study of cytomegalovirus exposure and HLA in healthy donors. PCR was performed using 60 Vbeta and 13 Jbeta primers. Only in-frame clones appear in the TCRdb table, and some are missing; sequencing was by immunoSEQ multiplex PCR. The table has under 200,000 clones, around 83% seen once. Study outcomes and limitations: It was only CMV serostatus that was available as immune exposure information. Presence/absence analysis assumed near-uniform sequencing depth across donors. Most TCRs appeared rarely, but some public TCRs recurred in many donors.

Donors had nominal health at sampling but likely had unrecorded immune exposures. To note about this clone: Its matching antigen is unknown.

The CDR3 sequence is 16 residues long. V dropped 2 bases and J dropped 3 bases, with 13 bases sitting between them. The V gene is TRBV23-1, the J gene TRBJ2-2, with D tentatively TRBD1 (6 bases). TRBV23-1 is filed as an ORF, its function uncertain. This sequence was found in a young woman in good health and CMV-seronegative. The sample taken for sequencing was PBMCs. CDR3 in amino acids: CASSQRTVHYTGELFF. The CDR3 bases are TGCGCCAGCAGTCAACGGACAGTCCACTACACCGGGGAGCTGTTTTTT.